These 11 T cell receptor beta chains were sequenced from one sample in a study of cytomegalovirus exposure and HLA in healthy donors. PCR amplification relied on 60 Vbeta primers (plus 13 Jbeta primers). TCRdb's table, derived via immunoSEQ multiplex PCR, lists solely in-frame clones and lacks some. The sample lists approximately 250,000 clones, 85% occurring once. Material for sequencing was PBMCs. Receptor source: a girl aged 2-10 years in good health and CMV-seronegative.

The rearrangement joins TRBV6-5 to TRBJ2-5, with 7 positions matching TRBD2. The trim removed 2 bases at V and 5 bases at J, leaving 8 bases unmatched. This CDR3 contains 15 residues. CDR1 and CDR2 (germline): MNHEY, SVGAGI. CDR3 bases: TGTGCCAGCAGTTACGCACTAGCGTCGCGGGAGACCCAGTACTTC. It encodes CASSYALASRETQYF.

This clone was observed a few times. The chain employs TRBV5-6 and TRBJ2-2, with 10 bases fitting TRBD1. This CDR3 is built from 16 residues. Germline loops: CDR1 SGHDT, CDR2 YYEEEE. V shed 4 bases and J 6 bases; nucleotides not matched to a gene: 9. The CDR3 region is CASSLDRGRVAGELFF. Here the CDR3 DNA reads TGTGCCAGCAGCCTAGACAGGGGGCGCGTGGCCGGGGAGCTGTTTTTT.

This clone was seen a few times. The chain combines TRBV18 with TRBJ2-1; 7 bases are shared with TRBD2. With 2 bases clipped from V and 8 bases from J, the junction kept 3 bases outside the gene matches. The germline V gene has CDR1 KGHSH and CDR2 LQKENI. The CDR3 is 13 residues long. This CDR3 is CASSPGRVDEQFF. CDR3 bases: TGTGCCAGCTCACCAGGGAGGGTCGATGAGCAGTTCTTC.

This clone occurred a few times. The rearrangement joins TRBV9 to TRBJ2-7; D ambiguous. The CDR3 has 15 residues. In germline, CDR1 is SGDLS, CDR2 YYNGEE. With 4 bases removed from V and 4 bases from J, the gap between germline ends came to 18 bases. CDR3 DNA: TGTGCCAGCAGCTCCGGTTGGGCGATTAGTTACGAGCAGTACTTC. It specifies CASSSGWAISYEQYF.

The chain links TRBV18 to TRBJ2-3; 7 nucleotides match TRBD1. Germline V gene lookup returns CDR1 KGHSH and CDR2 LQKENI. The CDR3 consists of 14 residues. After removal of 3 bases from V and 3 bases from J, the junction contained 3 bases not matched to a gene. The CDR3 sequence is CASSPRQGTDTQYF. The CDR3 coding sequence is TGTGCCAGCTCACCGAGACAGGGAACAGATACGCAGTATTTT.

The CDR3 loop is CASSSRAGQGMNTEAFF. CDR3 bases: TGTGCCAGCAGCTCCCGTGCGGGACAGGGGATGAACACTGAAGCTTTCTTT. The chain has TRBV5-5 and TRBJ1-1; 10 bases map to TRBD1. The trim removed 3 bases at V and 0 bases at J, leaving 8 bases unmatched. Germline CDR1 and CDR2: SGHKS and YYEKEE (reference sequence). The CDR3 length is 17 residues.

This rearrangement joins TRBV10-1 to TRBJ1-6; no reliable D call. V was trimmed by 2 bases and J by 3 bases, leaving 5 bases between them. Germline lookup yields CDR1 WNHNN and CDR2 SYGVQD (reference sequence). This CDR3 region has 14 residues. Here the CDR3 DNA reads TGCGCCAGCAGTGAGAATATCTATAATTCACCCCTCCACTTT. It encodes CASSENIYNSPLHF.

The chain uses TRBV7-9 and TRBJ2-3, with TRBD1 as a possible D gene (5 bases). The germline CDR1 and CDR2 sequences are SEHNR and FQNEAQ (reference sequence). V gave up 0 bases and J gave up 3 bases, with 10 bases separating them. CDR3 size: 15 residues. This chain's CDR3 is CASSLAQGPTDTQYF. CDR3 sequence (DNA): TGTGCCAGCAGCTTAGCGCAGGGTCCAACAGATACGCAGTATTTT.

The V call is TRBV4-2, the J call TRBJ2-3; 8 bases agree with TRBD2. CDR1 LGHNA and CDR2 YNFKEQ come from the germline V gene. V dropped 4 bases and J dropped 1; count of bases not matched to a gene: 10. This CDR3 comprises 17 residues. The CDR3 here is CASSPLGRGEGTDTQYF. CDR3 bases: TGTGCCAGCAGCCCCCTCGGGAGGGGAGAGGGCACAGATACGCAGTATTTT.

The chain uses TRBV25-1 and TRBJ2-7, with 8 bases matching TRBD1. With V trimmed by 6 bases and J by 11 bases, 6 bases remained unmatched. CDR1 is MGHDK, CDR2 SYGVNS, per germline. The length of the CDR3 is 11 residues. The CDR3 here is CASRGDRREYF. For the CDR3, the DNA is TGTGCCAGCAGGGGGGACAGGAGGGAGTACTTC.

Remarks on this clone: At the DNA level, this CDR3 is encoded by other sequences in the same sample as well. The rearrangement links TRBV5-4 to TRBJ1-5; perhaps TRBD1 as D (5 bases). V shed 0 bases and J shed 4 bases, with 8 bases lying between them. CDR1 and CDR2 (germline): SGHNT, YYREEE (reference sequence). The length of the CDR3 is 14 residues. As DNA, the CDR3 is TGTGCCAGCAGCTTGGGGGGGGGAAATCAGCCCCAGCATTTT. It yields the protein CASSLGGGNQPQHF.